Below, 8 T cell receptor beta chains from the same sample are listed, as sequenced in a study of shared clonotypes between healthy human individuals. TCRdb keeps only in-frame clones here, not all; method: immunoSEQ multiplex PCR. The repertoire consists of around 2.5 million clones, with 80% to 95% occurring once and the leading ten covering approximately 0.36%. Sequencing input: naive CD4+ T cells from PBMCs. As for subset: CD45RA+ positively selected. All receptors derive from a man younger than 30 in good health. Some clones in this sample may be carry-over from other donors' samples.

Points on this clone: Other DNA sequences in this specimen translate into the identical CDR3. The chain uses TRBV7-9 and TRBJ2-3; D may be TRBD2 (5 bases). The CDR3 covers 12 residues. Germline V gene sequence: CDR1 SEHNR, CDR2 FQNEAQ (reference sequence). V gave up 3 bases and J gave up 6 bases, with 7 bases separating them. The CDR3 DNA sequence: TGTGCCAGCAGCTTGGACTCCGATACGCAGTATTTT. It encodes CASSLDSDTQYF.

Details on this clone: A much larger clone is a single base away; this may be a read error. Other DNA sequences of this sample code for an identical CDR3. This chain links TRBV7-6 with TRBJ1-5, with D perhaps TRBD1 (5 bases). This CDR3 is 13 amino acids long. V was trimmed by 0 bases and J by 5 bases, leaving 5 bases between them. CDR1 SGHVS and CDR2 FNYEAQ come from the germline V gene. DNA for the CDR3: TGTGCCAGCAGCTTAGCGGGGGATCAGCCCCAGCATTTT. Translating it yields CASSLAGDQPQHF.

The V gene is TRBV13, the J gene TRBJ1-2; the match to TRBD1 covers 8 bases. Germline loops: CDR1 PRHDT, CDR2 FYEKMQ (reference sequence). This CDR3 contains 14 residues. Unmatched junction bases numbered 5, after V lost 5 bases and J lost 3 bases. In DNA, the CDR3 is TGTGCCAGCAGCCCAGACAGGGGATACTATGGCTACACCTTC. Translated, it gives CASSPDRGYYGYTF.

The chain is built from TRBV6-9 and TRBJ1-6, with unresolved D. The CDR3 spans 10 residues. V gave up 8 bases and J gave up 12 bases, with 8 bases separating them. CDR1 and CDR2 (germline): MNHGY, SVAAGI. The CDR3 sequence: CASPHLPLHF. The CDR3 bases are TGTGCCAGCCCCCATTTACCCCTCCACTTT.

The chain recombines TRBV29-1 with TRBJ1-1; D call uncertain. Trimming stripped 6 bases from V and 10 bases from J, with 24 bases between. CDR1 is SQVTM and CDR2 is ANQGSEA in the germline V gene. CDR3 length equals 14 residues. The CDR3 bases are TGCAGCGTCTCTTTCCGGCTAGTTAACAGTAGAGCTTTCTTT. Its translation: CSVSFRLVNSRAFF.

The rearrangement links TRBV30 to TRBJ1-1, with 7 bases that match TRBD1. With 1 base clipped from V and 11 bases from J, the junction kept 10 bases outside the gene matches. The CDR3 spans 13 residues. CDR1 GTSNPN and CDR2 SVGIG come from the germline V gene (reference sequence). The DNA for the CDR3 is TGTGCCTGGAGTGAAAGACAGGGCCTATATGCTTTCTTT. It specifies CAWSERQGLYAFF.

The chain couples TRBV5-6 to TRBJ2-3; D is perhaps TRBD2 (6 bases). This CDR3 is 14 amino acids long. Germline CDR1 reads SGHDT; CDR2 reads YYEEEE. V lost 5 bases, J lost 5 bases, and 15 bases lay in between. This chain's CDR3 is CASSYRGSGDTQYF. The CDR3 nucleotides read TGTGCCAGCAGTTACCGGGGGTCAGGAGATACGCAGTATTTT.

This chain connects TRBV4-2 to TRBJ2-5; the D gene is possibly TRBD2 (6 bases). CDR1 and CDR2 (germline): LGHNA, YNFKEQ. The CDR3 consists of 16 residues. The germline V and J ends were trimmed by 1 base and 2 bases, with 14 bases remaining between them. The CDR3: CASSQGYGTLQETQYF. Here the CDR3 DNA reads TGTGCCAGCAGCCAAGGCTACGGGACTTTACAAGAGACCCAGTACTTC.